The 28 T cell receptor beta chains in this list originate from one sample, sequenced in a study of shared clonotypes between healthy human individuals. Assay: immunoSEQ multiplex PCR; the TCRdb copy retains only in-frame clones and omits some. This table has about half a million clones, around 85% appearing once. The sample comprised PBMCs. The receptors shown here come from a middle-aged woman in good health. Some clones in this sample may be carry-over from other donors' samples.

Here the CDR3 reads CASSFPFRGDSSYEQYF. CDR3 nucleotides: TGTGCCAGCAGCTTTCCCTTTCGGGGAGACTCTTCCTACGAGCAGTACTTC. The chain is built from TRBV7-9 and TRBJ2-7, with TRBD2 as a possible D gene (5 bases). Trimming removed 3 bases from V and 1 base from J, with 19 bases in between. The CDR3 length is 17 residues. Looked up from germline, CDR1 is SEHNR and CDR2 is FQNEAQ (reference sequence).

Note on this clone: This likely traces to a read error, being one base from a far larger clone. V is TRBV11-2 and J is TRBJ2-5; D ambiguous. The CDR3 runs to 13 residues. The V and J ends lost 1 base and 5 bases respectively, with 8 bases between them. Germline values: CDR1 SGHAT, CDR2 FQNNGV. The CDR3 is CASSLGLGETQYF. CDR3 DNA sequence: TGTGCCAGCAGCTTAGGTCTGGGTGAGACCCAGTACTTC.

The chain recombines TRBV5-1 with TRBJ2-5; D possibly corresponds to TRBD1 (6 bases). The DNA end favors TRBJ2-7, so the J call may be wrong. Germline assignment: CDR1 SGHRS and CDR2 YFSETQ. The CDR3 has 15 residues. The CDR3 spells CASSSRGAGVYEQYF. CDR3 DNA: TGCGCCAGCAGCTCGAGGGGCGCAGGGGTCTACGAGCAGTACTTC.

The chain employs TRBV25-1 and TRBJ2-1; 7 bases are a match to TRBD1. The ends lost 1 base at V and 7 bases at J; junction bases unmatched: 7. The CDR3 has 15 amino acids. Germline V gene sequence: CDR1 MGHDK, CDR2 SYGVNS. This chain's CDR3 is CASSELGDRQNEQFF. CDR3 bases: TGTGCCAGCAGTGAATTGGGGGACAGACAGAATGAGCAGTTCTTC. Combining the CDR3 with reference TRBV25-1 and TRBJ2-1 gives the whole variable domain EADIYQTPRYLVIGTGKKITLECSQTMGHDKMYWYQQDPGMELHLIHYSYGVNSTEKGDLSSESTVSRIRTEHFPLTLESARPSHTSQYLCASSELGDRQNEQFFGPGTRLTVL.

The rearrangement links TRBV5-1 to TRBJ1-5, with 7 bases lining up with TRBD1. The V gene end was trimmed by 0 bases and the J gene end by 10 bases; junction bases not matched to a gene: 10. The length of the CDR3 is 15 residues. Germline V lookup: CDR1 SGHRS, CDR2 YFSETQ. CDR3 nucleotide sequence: TGCGCCAGCAGCTTGGAGGGGGCCCAACATGGACCCCAGCATTTT. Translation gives CASSLEGAQHGPQHF.

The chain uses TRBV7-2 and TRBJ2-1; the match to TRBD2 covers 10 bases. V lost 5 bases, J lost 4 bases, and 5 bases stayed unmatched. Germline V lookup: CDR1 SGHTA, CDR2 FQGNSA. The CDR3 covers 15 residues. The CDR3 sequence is CASSRTSGLYNEQFF. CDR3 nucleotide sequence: TGTGCCAGCAGCCGGACTAGCGGCCTTTACAATGAGCAGTTCTTC.

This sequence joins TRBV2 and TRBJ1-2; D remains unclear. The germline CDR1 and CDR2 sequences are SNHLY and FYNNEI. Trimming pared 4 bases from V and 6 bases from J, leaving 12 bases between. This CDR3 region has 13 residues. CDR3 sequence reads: CASSVGPGNGYTF. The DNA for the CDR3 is TGTGCCAGCAGTGTTGGACCTGGGAATGGCTACACCTTC.

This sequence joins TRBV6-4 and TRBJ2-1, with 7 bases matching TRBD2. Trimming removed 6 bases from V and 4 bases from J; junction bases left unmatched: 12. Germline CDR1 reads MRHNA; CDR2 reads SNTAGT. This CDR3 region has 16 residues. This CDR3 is CASSPRLAPFYNEQFF. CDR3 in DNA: TGTGCCAGCAGCCCGAGACTAGCCCCCTTTTACAATGAGCAGTTCTTC.

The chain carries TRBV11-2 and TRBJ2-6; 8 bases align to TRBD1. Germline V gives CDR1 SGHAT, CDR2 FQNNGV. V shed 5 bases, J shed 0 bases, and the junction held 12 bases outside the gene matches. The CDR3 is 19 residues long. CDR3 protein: CASSQTGQGRNSGANVLTF. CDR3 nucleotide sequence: TGTGCCAGCAGCCAAACCGGACAGGGAAGAAACTCTGGGGCCAACGTCCTGACTTTC.

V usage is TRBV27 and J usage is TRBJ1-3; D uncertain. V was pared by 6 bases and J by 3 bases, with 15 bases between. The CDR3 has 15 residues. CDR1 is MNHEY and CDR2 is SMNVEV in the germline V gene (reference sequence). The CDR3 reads CASRQTAALGNTIYF. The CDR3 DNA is TGTGCCAGCAGACAGACCGCGGCCCTTGGAAACACCATATATTTT.

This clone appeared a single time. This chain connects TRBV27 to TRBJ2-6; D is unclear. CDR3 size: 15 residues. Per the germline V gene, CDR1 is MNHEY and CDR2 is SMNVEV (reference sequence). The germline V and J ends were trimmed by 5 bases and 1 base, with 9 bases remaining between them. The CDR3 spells CASSPWVSGANVLTF. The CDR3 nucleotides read TGTGCCAGCAGTCCTTGGGTATCTGGGGCCAACGTCCTGACTTTC.

CDR3 amino acids: CAWSDPSGELFF. The CDR3 nucleotides read TGTGCCTGGAGCGACCCCTCTGGGGAGCTGTTTTTT. This rearrangement joins TRBV30 to TRBJ2-2; the D is unclear. Germline V gives CDR1 GTSNPN, CDR2 SVGIG (reference sequence). V shed 3 bases and J shed 8 bases, with 10 bases lying between them. The CDR3 contains 12 residues.

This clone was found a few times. The CDR3 DNA reads TGTGCCTGGAGAAACTTCCCCTACGAGCAGTACTTC. This sequence encodes CAWRNFPYEQYF. The chain carries TRBV30 and TRBJ2-7; no clear D. CDR1 is GTSNPN, CDR2 SVGIG, per germline (reference sequence). Deletions cut 3 bases from V and 2 bases from J, with 8 bases between. CDR3 length: 12 amino acids.

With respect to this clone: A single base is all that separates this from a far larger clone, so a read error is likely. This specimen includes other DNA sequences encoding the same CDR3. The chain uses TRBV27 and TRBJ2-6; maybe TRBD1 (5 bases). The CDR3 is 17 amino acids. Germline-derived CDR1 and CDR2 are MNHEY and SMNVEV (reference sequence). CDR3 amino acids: CASSLTGPSSGANVLTF. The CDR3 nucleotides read TGTGCCAGCAGTTTAACCGGCCCCAGCAGTGGGGCCAACGTTCTGACTTTC.

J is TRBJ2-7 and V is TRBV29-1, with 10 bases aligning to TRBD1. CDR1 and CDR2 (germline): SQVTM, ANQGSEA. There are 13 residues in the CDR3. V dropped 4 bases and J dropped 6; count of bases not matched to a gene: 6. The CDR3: CSVVQDRGGEQYF. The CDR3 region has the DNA TGCAGCGTTGTCCAGGACAGGGGGGGCGAGCAGTACTTC.

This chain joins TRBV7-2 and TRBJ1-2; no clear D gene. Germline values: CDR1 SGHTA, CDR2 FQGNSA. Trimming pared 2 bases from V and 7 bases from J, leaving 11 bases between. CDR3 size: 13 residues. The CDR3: CASSLRYPGGYTF. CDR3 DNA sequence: TGTGCCAGCAGCTTAAGGTATCCTGGTGGCTACACCTTC.

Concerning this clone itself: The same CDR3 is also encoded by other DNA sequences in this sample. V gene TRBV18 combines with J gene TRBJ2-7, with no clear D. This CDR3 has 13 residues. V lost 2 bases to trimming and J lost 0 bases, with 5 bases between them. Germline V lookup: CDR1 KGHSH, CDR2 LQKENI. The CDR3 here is CASSPASSYEQYF. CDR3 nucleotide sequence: TGTGCCAGCTCACCAGCTAGCTCCTACGAGCAGTACTTC.

The CDR3 nucleotides read TGTGCCAGCAGCTTGGGCCACGGGGAGACCCAGTACTTC. This gives the protein CASSLGHGETQYF. V and J are TRBV5-4 and TRBJ2-5; D unclear. CDR1 and CDR2 from the germline V gene are SGHNT and YYREEE (reference sequence). V lost 0 bases and J lost 5, with 8 bases in between. The CDR3 contains 13 residues.

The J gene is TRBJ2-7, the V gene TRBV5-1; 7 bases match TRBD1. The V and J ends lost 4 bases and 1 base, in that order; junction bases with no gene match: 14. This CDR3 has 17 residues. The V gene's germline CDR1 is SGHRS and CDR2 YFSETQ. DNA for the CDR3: TGCGCCAGCAGCCCAGGGGACAGATCCCACAGGTCCTACGAGCAGTACTTC. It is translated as CASSPGDRSHRSYEQYF. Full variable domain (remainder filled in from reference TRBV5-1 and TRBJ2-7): KAGVTQTPRYLIKTRGQQVTLSCSPISGHRSVSWYQQTPGQGLQFLFEYFSETQRNKGNFPGRFSGRQFSNSRSEMNVSTLELGDSALYLCASSPGDRSHRSYEQYFGPGTRLTVT.

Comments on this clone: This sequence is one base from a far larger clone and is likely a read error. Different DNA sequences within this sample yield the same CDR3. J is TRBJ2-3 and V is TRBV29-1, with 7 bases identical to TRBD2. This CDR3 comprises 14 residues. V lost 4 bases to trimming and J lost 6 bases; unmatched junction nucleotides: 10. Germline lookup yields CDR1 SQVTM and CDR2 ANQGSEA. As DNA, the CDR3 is TGCAGCGTTGCTGCTAGCGGTAGATGGGATACGCAGTATTTT. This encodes CSVAASGRWDTQYF.

Here the CDR3 DNA reads TGTGCCAGCAGCTTGGGTGGCTATGAGCAGTTCTTC. It yields the protein CASSLGGYEQFF. The genes are TRBV5-4 and TRBJ2-1; D is unclear. Trimming took 0 bases from V and 8 from J, leaving 6 bases between them. The V gene's germline CDR1 is SGHNT and CDR2 YYREEE (reference sequence). This CDR3 has 12 amino acids.

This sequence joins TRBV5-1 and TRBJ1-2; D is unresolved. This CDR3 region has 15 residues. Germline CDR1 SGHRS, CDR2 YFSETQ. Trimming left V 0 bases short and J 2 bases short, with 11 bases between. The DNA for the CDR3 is TGCGCCAGCAGCTTGGAGGGCAATATCAACTATGGCTACACCTTC. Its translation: CASSLEGNINYGYTF.

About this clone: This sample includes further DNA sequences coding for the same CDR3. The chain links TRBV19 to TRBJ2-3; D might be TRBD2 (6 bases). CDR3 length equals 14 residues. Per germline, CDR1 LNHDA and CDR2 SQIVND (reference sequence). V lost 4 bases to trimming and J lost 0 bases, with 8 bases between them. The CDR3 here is CASSTGLSTDTQYF. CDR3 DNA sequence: TGTGCCAGTAGTACCGGACTAAGCACAGATACGCAGTATTTT.

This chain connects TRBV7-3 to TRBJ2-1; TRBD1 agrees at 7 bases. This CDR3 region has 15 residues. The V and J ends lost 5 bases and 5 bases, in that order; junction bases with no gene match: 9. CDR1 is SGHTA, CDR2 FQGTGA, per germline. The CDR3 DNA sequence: TGTGCCAGCAGCAAGAATGGACAGGTAAACAATGAGCAGTTCTTC. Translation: CASSKNGQVNNEQFF.

CDR3 bases: TGTGCCAGCAGCTTGCGGCAGGGGGGAAATGAGCCCCAGCATTTT. Translated: CASSLRQGGNEPQHF. This chain links TRBV5-8 with TRBJ1-5; 7 bases align to TRBD1. V lost 1 base and J lost 8; bases outside the gene matches: 9. CDR1 SGHTS and CDR2 YDEGEE come from the germline V gene. The CDR3 loop spans 15 amino acids.

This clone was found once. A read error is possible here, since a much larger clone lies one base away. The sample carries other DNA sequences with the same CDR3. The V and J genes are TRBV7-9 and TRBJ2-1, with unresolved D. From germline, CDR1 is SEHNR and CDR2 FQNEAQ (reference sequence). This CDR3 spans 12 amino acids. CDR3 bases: TGTGCTAGCAGCTTAGACGTAAATGAGCAGTTCTTC. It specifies CASSLDVNEQFF. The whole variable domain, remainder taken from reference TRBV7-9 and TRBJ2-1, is DTGVSQNPRHKITKRGQNVTFRCDPISEHNRLYWYRQTLGQGPEFLTYFQNEAQLEKSRLLSDRFSAERPKGSFSTLEIQRTEQGDSAMYLCASSLDVNEQFFGPGTRLTVL.

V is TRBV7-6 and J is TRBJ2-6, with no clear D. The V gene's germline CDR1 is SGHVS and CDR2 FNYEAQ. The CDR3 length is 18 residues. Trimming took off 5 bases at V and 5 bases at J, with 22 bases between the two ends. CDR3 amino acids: CASSNKQISQSRANVLTF. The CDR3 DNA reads TGTGCCAGCAGCAACAAACAAATCTCACAAAGTCGGGCCAACGTCCTGACTTTC.

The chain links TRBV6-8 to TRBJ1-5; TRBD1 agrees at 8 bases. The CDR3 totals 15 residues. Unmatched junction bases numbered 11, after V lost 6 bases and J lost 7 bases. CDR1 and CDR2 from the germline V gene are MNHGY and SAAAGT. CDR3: CASSTLGQAGQPQHF. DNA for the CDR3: TGTGCCAGCAGCACTCTGGGACAGGCTGGACAGCCCCAGCATTTT.